The rows below give T cell receptor beta chains drawn from one sample of a study of neurological immune-mediated disorders. TCRdb processed the 5' RACE reads anew with MiXCR; each CDR3 protein has one entry. The data hold more than 70,000 distinct CDR3 sequences, with 15% to 20% observed a single time. Sequencing was performed on PBMCs. Receptors originate from a woman between 35 and 50 years old in good health. Each CDR3 is given with its conserved first and last residue. The D gene is left open where the match is weak. Size is omitted from some rows. Given values are once, few, many or a class for expanded clones.

d_call	cdr3_length	v_call	clone_size	j_call	cdr3_aa	cdr3_nt
NA	15	TRBV4-1	many	TRBJ1-4	CASSRGPYQDEKLFF	TGCGCCAGCAGCCGGGGACCATACCAAGACGAAAAACTGTTTTTT
NA	15	TRBV5-1	many	TRBJ1-1	CASSLAPTEDTEAFF	TGCGCCAGCAGCTTGGCCCCCACCGAGGACACTGAAGCTTTCTTT
NA	13	TRBV27	many	TRBJ1-6	CASSPSYNSPLHF	TGTGCCAGCAGCCCCTCCTATAATTCACCCCTCCACTTT
NA	15	TRBV5-1	many	TRBJ2-7	CASSLTDILGYEQYF	TGCGCCAGCAGCTTAACCGACATCCTCGGGTACGAGCAGTACTTC
NA	14	TRBV2	many	TRBJ2-7	CASSVRTPVGEQYF	TGTGCCAGCAGCGTCCGGACTCCGGTCGGAGAGCAGTACTTC
TRBD1	13	TRBV10-3	many	TRBJ1-1	CAIRGQSYTEAFF	TGTGCCATCAGGGGACAGTCGTACACTGAAGCTTTCTTT
NA	14	TRBV5-1	many	TRBJ2-1	CASSLLGNYNEQFF	TGCGCCAGCAGCCTCCTCGGGAACTACAATGAGCAGTTCTTC
NA	15	TRBV9	few	TRBJ2-3	CASSVGGLSTDTQYF	TGTGCCAGCAGCGTAGGAGGGCTTAGCACAGATACGCAGTATTTT
TRBD1	16	TRBV6-1	many	TRBJ1-5	CASSEAYTGVVQPQHF	TGTGCCAGCAGTGAAGCGTATACAGGGGTGGTTCAGCCCCAGCATTTT
NA	15	TRBV7-7	many	TRBJ2-1	CASSLGGPKNNEQFF	TGTGCCAGCAGCTTAGGGGGCCCTAAGAACAATGAGCAGTTCTTC
TRBD2	14	TRBV20-1	many	TRBJ2-4	CSASDHRRGDIQYF	TGCAGTGCTAGCGATCACCGCCGGGGGGACATTCAGTACTTC
NA	18	TRBV4-3	many	TRBJ2-3	CASSQEPHSSGNTDTQYF	TGCGCCAGCAGCCAAGAACCCCATTCGTCGGGGAACACAGATACGCAGTATTTT
TRBD2	16	TRBV20-1	many	TRBJ2-7	CSARGGTSGDSYEQYF	TGCAGTGCTAGGGGGGGGACTAGCGGGGACTCCTACGAGCAGTACTTC
NA	12	TRBV29-1	NA	TRBJ2-7	CSVGVTGREQYF	TGCAGCGTTGGAGTAACAGGGCGCGAGCAGTACTTC
TRBD1	16	TRBV12-3/TRBV12-4	many	TRBJ2-1	CASSPLSGQVYNEQFF	TGTGCCAGCAGTCCACTATCAGGACAGGTATACAATGAGCAGTTCTTC
NA	12	TRBV10-1	many	TRBJ2-3	CASSEGGDTQYF	TGCGCCAGCAGTGAAGGGGGAGATACGCAGTATTTT
TRBD2	16	TRBV7-2	many	TRBJ2-5	CASSPHISGNQETQYF	TGTGCCAGCAGCCCCCATATTAGCGGGAATCAAGAGACCCAGTACTTC
NA	16	TRBV5-1	many	TRBJ1-2	CASSFDPEGSNYGYTF	TGCGCCAGCAGCTTTGACCCCGAGGGATCTAACTATGGCTACACCTTC
NA	14	TRBV2	many	TRBJ1-5	CASSVYGGNQPQHF	TGTGCCAGCAGCGTATACGGGGGCAATCAGCCCCAGCATTTT
NA	14	TRBV9	NA	TRBJ2-5	CASSAGQTQETQYF	TGTGCCAGCAGTGCGGGACAGACTCAAGAGACCCAGTACTTC
TRBD1	16	TRBV12-3/TRBV12-4	many	TRBJ2-5	CASSLAGTGTQETQYF	TGTGCCAGCAGTTTAGCCGGGACAGGCACACAAGAGACCCAGTACTTC
NA	15	TRBV5-1	many	TRBJ2-3	CASSLDGGRTDTQYF	TGCGCCAGCAGCCTTGACGGGGGGCGCACAGATACGCAGTATTTT